This T cell receptor (beta chain) was observed in a study of T cells in Graves' hyperthyroidism and ophthalmopathy. Overall study findings and caveats: From stable hyperthyroidism, ophthalmopathy was separated by a 13 V-J model.

Amplified regions were TCR beta CDR3 sequences from RNA transcripts. An initial round of RT-PCR targeting the TCR CDR3 relied on the HTBI primer set. TCRdb passed the multiplex PCR reads through MiXCR, listing each CDR3 protein once. The sample has 280,000 or so distinct CDR3 sequences, 25% to 30% seen once. Between the trimmed V and J ends, which lost 0 bases and 5 bases, there was a span of 8 bases. In germline, CDR1 is KGHSH, CDR2 LQKENI. The CDR3 extends over 13 amino acids. This clonotype occurred many times. What it binds is unknown. Orbital computed tomography and thyroid ultrasound, together with serum TRAb and thyroxine and clinical symptoms, were used for diagnoses. Around 10 ml fresh peripheral blood yielded the PBMCs.

This TCR came from a man in his forties with Graves' hyperthyroidism that later progressed to Graves' ophthalmopathy. Sequenced sample: blood. The chain recombines TRBV18 with TRBJ2-7, with D uncertain. Here the CDR3 reads CASSPPHPDEQYF. CDR3 nucleotides: TGTGCCAGCTCACCACCTCATCCGGACGAGCAGTACTTC.